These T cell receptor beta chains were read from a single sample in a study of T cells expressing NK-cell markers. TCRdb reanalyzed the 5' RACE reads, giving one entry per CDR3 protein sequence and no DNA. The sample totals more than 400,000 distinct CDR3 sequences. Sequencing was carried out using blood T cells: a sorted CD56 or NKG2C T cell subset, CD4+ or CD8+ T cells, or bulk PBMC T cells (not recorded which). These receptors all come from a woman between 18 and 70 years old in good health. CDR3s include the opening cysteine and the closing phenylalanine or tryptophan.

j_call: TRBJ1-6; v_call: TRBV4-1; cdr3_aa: CASSQGRSSYNSPLHF
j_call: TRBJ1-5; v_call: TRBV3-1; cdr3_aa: CASSQVGSPQHF
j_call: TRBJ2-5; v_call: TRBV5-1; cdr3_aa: CASSLTSPQETQYF
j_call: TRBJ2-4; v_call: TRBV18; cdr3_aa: CASSPSSAERSKNIQYF
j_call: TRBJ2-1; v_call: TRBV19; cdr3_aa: CASSKAGVGSEQFF
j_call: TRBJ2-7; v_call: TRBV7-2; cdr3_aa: CASSSSRGGKQYF
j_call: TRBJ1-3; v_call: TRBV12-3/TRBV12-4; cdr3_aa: CASSPPLRGSSGNTIYF
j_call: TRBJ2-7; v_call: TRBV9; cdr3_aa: CASSAEGIGYEQYF
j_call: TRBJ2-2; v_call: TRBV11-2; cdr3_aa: CASSRGFIDGELFF
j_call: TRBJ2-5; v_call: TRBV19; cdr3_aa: CATSDRFQETQYF
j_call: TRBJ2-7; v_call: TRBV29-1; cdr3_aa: CSVVRATGADEQYF
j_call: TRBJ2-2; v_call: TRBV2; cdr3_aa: CASSGAGKIGELFF
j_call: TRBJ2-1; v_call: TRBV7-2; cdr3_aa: CASSLTAGSSYNEQFF
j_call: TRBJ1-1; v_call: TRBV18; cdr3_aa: CASSPPGQKMNTEAFF
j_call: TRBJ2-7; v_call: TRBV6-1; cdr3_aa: CASSEGRTSGRYEQYF
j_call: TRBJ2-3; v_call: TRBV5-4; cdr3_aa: CASSPKAGGPPDTQYF
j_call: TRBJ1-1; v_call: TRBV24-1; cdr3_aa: CATSDGGTEAFF
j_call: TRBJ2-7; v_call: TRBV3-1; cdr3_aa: CASSQGAGGPSLYF